Below are 29 T cell receptor beta chains sequenced from a single sample in a study of cytomegalovirus exposure and HLA in healthy donors (dated by TCRdb to about 2017). The library was built by means of the immunoSEQ multiplex PCR assay. For the multiplex PCR, a mixture combining 60 forward primers for TCR Vbeta segments and 13 reverse primers for TCR Jbeta segments was used. TCRdb took this table from immuneACCESS and kept in-frame rearrangements with V and J called. Such tables lack part of the clones; where checked against another copy, unresolved V genes explain under half of the gap, and the rest is unexplained. The sample has 190,000 or so clones on record, 80% of them singletons. The ten largest clones capture 0.5% to 0.8% of the sample. Sequencing was carried out using PBMCs. These receptors all come from a boy younger than 18 in good health and CMV-seronegative.

The J gene is TRBJ2-1, the V gene TRBV10-1; 11 nucleotides agree with TRBD2. The germline V gene has CDR1 WNHNN and CDR2 SYGVQD (reference sequence). Trimming cost V 6 bases and J 4 bases; bases outside gene matches: 14. The CDR3 is 18 amino acids. DNA of the CDR3: TGCGCCAGCAGCGCTACTAGCGGGGGACCCGACCCTTACAATGAGCAGTTCTTC. It specifies CASSATSGGPDPYNEQFF.

This CDR3 is CASSMEGSYNEQFF. DNA of the CDR3: TGTGCCAGTAGTATGGAGGGCTCCTACAATGAGCAGTTCTTC. V is TRBV19 and J is TRBJ2-1, with TRBD2 as a possible D gene (6 bases). Trimming pared 3 bases from V and 0 bases from J, leaving 6 bases between. The CDR3 runs to 14 residues. Germline V gene sequence: CDR1 LNHDA, CDR2 SQIVND (reference sequence).

The chain uses TRBV27 and TRBJ1-5, with D uncertain. The CDR3 spans 15 residues. Trimming cost V 7 bases and J 2 bases, with 15 bases left between them. From germline, CDR1 is MNHEY and CDR2 SMNVEV (reference sequence). The CDR3 loop is CASKGLSYGNQPQHF. The CDR3 nucleotides read TGTGCCAGCAAAGGACTCAGCTATGGCAATCAGCCCCAGCATTTT.

The V gene is TRBV7-2, the J gene TRBJ2-5, with D possibly being TRBD2 (5 bases). This CDR3 contains 17 residues. Looked up from germline, CDR1 is SGHTA and CDR2 is FQGNSA. V gave up 3 bases and J gave up 2 bases, with 19 bases separating them. CDR3 residues: CASSFTIRRAYQETQYF. The CDR3, as DNA: TGTGCCAGCAGCTTCACTATAAGGCGGGCATATCAAGAGACCCAGTACTTC.

A remark on this clone: Mismatch with germline at one junction end may stem from a read error. This chain joins TRBV2 and TRBJ1-3, with a weak D call TRBD1 (5 bases). The CDR3 contains 16 residues. Germline assignment: CDR1 SNHLY and CDR2 FYNNEI. CDR3 nucleotide sequence: TGTGCCAGCAGAGAGCGTTTTCAGGGCTCTGAAAACACCATATATTTT. It codes for CASRERFQGSENTIYF.

The rearrangement links TRBV5-5 to TRBJ1-1; D perhaps matches TRBD1 (5 bases). Trimming took 5 bases from V and 1 from J, leaving 12 bases between them. Germline V gives CDR1 SGHKS, CDR2 YYEKEE (reference sequence). This CDR3 has 14 amino acids. The CDR3 here is CASSRPGGNTEAFF. In nucleotides, the CDR3 is TGTGCCAGCAGTAGACCCGGGGGGAACACTGAAGCTTTCTTT.

The chain employs TRBV5-1 and TRBJ1-4, with D perhaps matching TRBD1 (6 bases). V shed 2 bases and J shed 5 bases, with 10 bases lying between them. CDR1 and CDR2 from the germline V gene are SGHRS and YFSETQ. The CDR3 contains 14 residues. In DNA form, the CDR3 reads TGCGCCAGCAGCTTCCCCGGACAGAATGAAAAACTGTTTTTT. The encoded protein is CASSFPGQNEKLFF.

The genes are TRBV29-1 and TRBJ1-2; 10 bases agree with TRBD1. The CDR3 totals 13 residues. Per the germline V gene, CDR1 is SQVTM and CDR2 is ANQGSEA. Trimming removed 3 bases from V and 6 bases from J; junction bases left unmatched: 4. In nucleotides, the CDR3 is TGCAGCGTTGAGAAAGGGACAGGGGATGGCTACACCTTC. Protein product: CSVEKGTGDGYTF.

The chain carries TRBV6-5 and TRBJ1-5; tentative D call: TRBD1 (5 bases). The CDR3 sequence is 13 residues long. The germline gives CDR1 MNHEY, CDR2 SVGAGI. V lost 10 bases and J lost 6, with 16 bases in between. In nucleotides, the CDR3 is TGTGCCACCCAGGCAGGGTTAAGTCAGCCCCAGCATTTT. This encodes CATQAGLSQPQHF.

The chain couples TRBV7-9 to TRBJ1-3; perhaps TRBD1 as D (5 bases). Trimming pared 5 bases from V and 0 bases from J, leaving 11 bases between. There are 15 residues in the CDR3. Germline V gene sequence: CDR1 SEHNR, CDR2 FQNEAQ (reference sequence). The CDR3 is CASSQQASSGNTIYF. As DNA, the CDR3 is TGTGCCAGCAGCCAACAGGCCAGCTCTGGAAACACCATATATTTT.

This clone was found once. The chain employs TRBV4-3 and TRBJ2-3; weak D call: TRBD2 (6 bases). Trimming pared 2 bases from V and 4 bases from J, leaving 13 bases between. The CDR3 runs 15 residues. Per the germline V gene, CDR1 is LGHNA and CDR2 is YSLEER. CDR3 coding DNA: TGCGCCAGCAGCCAAACAGGTATAGCGGCAGATACGCAGTATTTT. This translates into CASSQTGIAADTQYF.

The rearrangement joins TRBV12-5 to TRBJ1-6, with TRBD1 matching 8 bases. The germline gives CDR1 LGHNT, CDR2 FRNRAP. The length of the CDR3 is 13 residues. V lost 5 bases and J lost 9; bases outside the gene matches: 3. The CDR3: CASGMDRASPLHF. CDR3 nucleotide sequence: TGTGCTAGTGGTATGGACAGGGCTTCACCCCTCCACTTT.

CDR3 amino acids: CASSVDGDSYNEQFF. The CDR3 nucleotides read TGTGCCAGCAGCGTAGACGGGGACTCCTACAATGAGCAGTTCTTC. The chain recombines TRBV9 with TRBJ2-1; perhaps TRBD2 as D (5 bases). Trimming took off 0 bases at V and 0 bases at J, with 7 bases between the two ends. The CDR3 consists of 15 residues. Germline loops: CDR1 SGDLS, CDR2 YYNGEE. Full variable domain (rest looked up from reference TRBV9 and TRBJ2-1): DSGVTQTPKHLITATGQRVTLRCSPRSGDLSVYWYQQSLDQGLQFLIQYYNGEERAKGNILERFSAQQFPDLHSELNLSSLELGDSALYFCASSVDGDSYNEQFFGPGTRLTVL.

This clone was recorded once. V gene TRBV4-1 combines with J gene TRBJ2-1; D call uncertain. The V end was cut by 0 bases, the J end by 9 bases, with 6 bases between. The CDR3 covers 12 residues. Germline assignment: CDR1 MGHRA and CDR2 YSYEKL. The CDR3 DNA sequence: TGCGCCAGCAGCCAAGACGTCGGTGAGCAGTTCTTC. Amino acids: CASSQDVGEQFF.

This clone was seen only a few times. The rearrangement uses TRBV2 and TRBJ2-2; 9 nucleotides agree with TRBD2. CDR1 and CDR2 (germline): SNHLY, FYNNEI. This CDR3 is built from 15 residues. V was clipped by 7 bases and J by 1 base; unmatched bases: 4. CDR3 loop: CASNRLAENTGELFF. CDR3 sequence (DNA): TGTGCCAGCAACCGACTAGCGGAGAACACCGGGGAGCTGTTTTTT.

This chain uses TRBV9 with TRBJ1-3, with D maybe TRBD1 (5 bases). Germline V gives CDR1 SGDLS, CDR2 YYNGEE. Trimming stripped 6 bases from V and 7 bases from J, with 14 bases between. The CDR3 covers 13 residues. The CDR3 nucleotides are TGTGCCAGCACCGGGGGGACGAGTAACACCATATATTTT. Amino acid sequence: CASTGGTSNTIYF. The whole variable domain, remainder taken from reference TRBV9 and TRBJ1-3, is DSGVTQTPKHLITATGQRVTLRCSPRSGDLSVYWYQQSLDQGLQFLIQYYNGEERAKGNILERFSAQQFPDLHSELNLSSLELGDSALYFCASTGGTSNTIYFGEGSWLTVV.

V and J are TRBV19 and TRBJ2-2; TRBD1 agrees at 7 bases. This CDR3 is 15 amino acids long. V shed 1 base and J 4 bases; nucleotides not matched to a gene: 3. CDR1 and CDR2 (germline): LNHDA, SQIVND (reference sequence). The CDR3 region has the DNA TGTGCCAGTAGTATAGCCAGGGGGTCCACCGGGGAGCTGTTTTTT. This translates into CASSIARGSTGELFF.

The CDR3 is CAWSVNAITEQFF. The CDR3 coding sequence is TGTGCCTGGAGTGTAAACGCGATCACGGAGCAGTTCTTC. This rearrangement joins TRBV30 to TRBJ2-1; D not resolved. V was clipped by 0 bases and J by 10 bases, with 13 bases between them. The CDR3 has 13 amino acids. CDR1 and CDR2 (germline): GTSNPN, SVGIG (reference sequence).

The chain couples TRBV9 to TRBJ2-3, with D tentatively TRBD1 (6 bases). This CDR3 contains 15 residues. Germline CDR1 reads SGDLS; CDR2 reads YYNGEE. Trimming stripped 0 bases from V and 5 bases from J, with 13 bases between. Written as DNA, the CDR3 is TGTGCCAGCAGCGTAGGACAGCCAGGGGAAGATACGCAGTATTTT. Amino acid sequence: CASSVGQPGEDTQYF.

CDR3 DNA: TGTGCCAGCAGCTTACTACAGGGAAACCACGAGCAGTACTTC. Protein sequence: CASSLLQGNHEQYF. The V and J genes are TRBV11-2 and TRBJ2-7; a weak D match, TRBD1 (6 bases). This CDR3 has 14 residues. Trimming left V 2 bases short and J 5 bases short, with 13 bases between. Germline V gene sequence: CDR1 SGHAT, CDR2 FQNNGV. Based on the CDR3 plus reference TRBV11-2 and TRBJ2-7, the full variable domain is EAGVAQSPRYKIIEKRQSVAFWCNPISGHATLYWYQQILGQGPKLLIQFQNNGVVDDSQLPKDRFSAERLKGVDSTLKIQPAKLEDSAVYLCASSLLQGNHEQYFGPGTRLTVT.

The chain couples TRBV7-3 to TRBJ1-2; 11 nucleotides align to TRBD1. V was pared by 5 bases and J by 9 bases, with 8 bases of the junction left unmatched. The CDR3 is 14 amino acids. Germline-derived CDR1 and CDR2 are SGHTA and FQGTGA. The CDR3 nucleotides read TGTGCCAGCAGCCAAGGACAGGGGGCGGCGCGCTACACCTTC. Amino acid sequence: CASSQGQGAARYTF.

The gene calls are TRBV13 and TRBJ2-5; 8 nucleotides align to TRBD1. The end of the DNA aligns better with TRBJ2-7, so the J call may be wrong. Germline-derived CDR1 and CDR2 are PRHDT and FYEKMQ (reference sequence). This CDR3 is built from 14 residues. CDR3 DNA: TGTGCCAGCAGCTTAAGAACAGGGGGCTACGAGCAGTACTTC. Translating gives CASSLRTGGYEQYF.

A remark on this clone: An end of the junction differs from the germline gene, which may be a read error. V gene TRBV4-2 combines with J gene TRBJ2-1, with D perhaps TRBD1 (5 bases). The CDR3 runs 15 residues. CDR1 is LGHNA and CDR2 is YNFKEQ in the germline V gene. CDR3 residues: CASSQGWGRENAQFF. CDR3 bases: TGTGCCAGCAGCCAAGGTTGGGGCCGAGAGAATGCGCAGTTCTTC.

The V call is TRBV9, the J call TRBJ1-4, with 7 positions matching TRBD1. The germline gives CDR1 SGDLS, CDR2 YYNGEE. CDR3 length: 15 residues. V gave up 3 bases and J gave up 4 bases; unmatched junction bases: 6. The CDR3 DNA sequence: TGTGCCAGCAGCGGCCGGGCAGGGGGTAATGAAAAACTGTTTTTT. Translation: CASSGRAGGNEKLFF.

The V call is TRBV9, the J call TRBJ1-3, with no clear D. The CDR3 spans 14 residues. Germline V lookup: CDR1 SGDLS, CDR2 YYNGEE. V gave up 8 bases and J gave up 0 bases, with 12 bases separating them. The CDR3 DNA sequence: TGTGCCAGTTCTCCGGGAAACTCTGGAAACACCATATATTTT. Protein sequence: CASSPGNSGNTIYF.

The genes are TRBV29-1 and TRBJ2-2; TRBD1 agrees at 7 bases. The CDR3 is 14 amino acids. Germline V CDR1 and CDR2: SQVTM, ANQGSEA. V shed 5 bases and J 2 bases; nucleotides not matched to a gene: 5. CDR3 in DNA: TGCAGCGTTCTCCGGACAGGCAACACCGGGGAGCTGTTTTTT. It translates to CSVLRTGNTGELFF.

The DNA of the CDR3 is TGTGCCAGCAGACAGGGACAGGGGGCCTACGAGCAGTACTTC. This translates into CASRQGQGAYEQYF. V and J are TRBV6-6 and TRBJ2-7; TRBD1 matches 11 bases. After removal of 6 bases from V and 2 bases from J, the junction contained 3 bases not matched to a gene. The CDR3 has 14 amino acids. CDR1 MNHNY and CDR2 SVGAGI come from the germline V gene (reference sequence).

This chain uses TRBV30 with TRBJ1-1, with TRBD1 as a possible D gene (6 bases). CDR1 and CDR2 (germline): GTSNPN, SVGIG (reference sequence). This CDR3 has 18 amino acids. V lost 2 bases, J lost 6 bases, and 28 bases lay in between. The CDR3 DNA follows: TGTGCCTGGAGTACCCGGGGCAGGGGCCTAGCGGGGGTCCCTGAAGCTTTCTTT. As protein: CAWSTRGRGLAGVPEAFF.

The chain employs TRBV5-4 and TRBJ1-4, with D possibly TRBD1 on 6 matching bases. Per the germline V gene, CDR1 is SGHNT and CDR2 is YYREEE (reference sequence). CDR3 length: 16 residues. V was shortened by 4 bases and J by 5 bases, with 18 bases between the two germline ends. CDR3 DNA: TGTGCCAGCAGCCGCCATTACAGGGTTGAAAATGAAAAACTGTTTTTT. Encoded protein: CASSRHYRVENEKLFF. The whole variable domain, filled in from reference TRBV5-4 and TRBJ1-4, reads ETGVTQSPTHLIKTRGQQVTLRCSSQSGHNTVSWYQQALGQGPQFIFQYYREEENGRGNFPPRFSGLQFPNYSSELNVNALELDDSALYLCASSRHYRVENEKLFFGSGTQLSVL.